Below, 9 T cell receptor beta chains from the same sample are listed, as sequenced in a study of regulatory T cells in long-lasting Graves disease. iRepertoire HTBI primers and Arm-PCR of CDR3 regions built TCR beta libraries. One entry per CDR3 protein, called by TCRdb with MiXCR from the multiplex PCR reads. Here the sample spans about 440,000 distinct CDR3 sequences, about 15% being singletons. Stated time point: newly diagnosed GD, antithyroid drugs for less than 3 months. With RNA extracted from PBMCs as input, the TCR library was made. This sample was also put to use in a study of T cells in Graves' hyperthyroidism and ophthalmopathy.

Sequenced here: peripheral blood mononuclear cells (PBMCs), sampled at new diagnosis, from a patient treated with antithyroid drugs. Receptors originate from a woman under 30 with Graves disease.

Many counts were recorded for this clonotype. V usage is TRBV5-1 and J usage is TRBJ2-7; perhaps D is TRBD1 or TRBD2 (5 bases each). Trimming left V 4 bases short and J 3 bases short, with 14 bases between. Germline CDR1 and CDR2: SGHRS and YFSETQ. CDR3 length equals 14 residues. In DNA form, the CDR3 reads TGCGCCAGCAGCATGGGACCGGCCCACTACGAGCAGTACTTC. Amino acids: CASSMGPAHYEQYF.

The CDR3: CASSDHRGLGYTF. The CDR3 DNA follows: TGTGCCAGCAGTGATCACAGGGGGCTTGGCTACACCTTC. The chain combines TRBV6-1 with TRBJ1-2, with TRBD1 matching over 9 bases. CDR3 length: 13 amino acids. CDR1 and CDR2 from the germline V gene are MNHNS and SASEGT. V lost 3 bases, J lost 7 bases, and 3 bases stayed unmatched.

This clonotype appeared a few times. A read error is possible here, since a much larger clone lies one base away. This chain joins TRBV11-2 and TRBJ2-2; tentative D call: TRBD2 (6 bases). The CDR3 consists of 15 residues. Germline V gene sequence: CDR1 SGHAT, CDR2 FQNNGV. The chain's CDR3 is CANSLVGLNTGELFF. The CDR3 DNA reads TGTGCCAACAGCTTAGTGGGACTTAACACCGGGGAGCTGTTTTTT.

The J gene is TRBJ2-7, the V gene TRBV5-1; TRBD1 matches at 10 bases. J was trimmed by 1 base and V by 2 bases; bases with no gene match: 6. The CDR3 sequence is 16 residues long. Germline V lookup: CDR1 SGHRS, CDR2 YFSETQ. CDR3 nucleotides: TGCGCCAGCAGCTTTGTGGACAGGGGGGGATCCTACGAGCAGTACTTC. It codes for CASSFVDRGGSYEQYF.

This clonotype came up many times. The J gene is TRBJ2-7, the V gene TRBV11-2; 7 nucleotides agree with TRBD2. Germline assignment: CDR1 SGHAT and CDR2 FQNNGV. With V trimmed by 1 base and J by 5 bases, 8 bases remained unmatched. The CDR3 runs 15 residues. The CDR3 spells CASSLGYGGGDEQYF. For the CDR3, the DNA is TGTGCCAGCAGCTTAGGATATGGGGGAGGGGACGAGCAGTACTTC.

This clonotype was seen only a few times. The chain employs TRBV7-8 and TRBJ2-7; TRBD1 matches at 9 bases. The V gene's germline CDR1 is SGHVS and CDR2 FQNEAQ. The V and J ends lost 3 bases and 7 bases, in that order; junction bases with no gene match: 10. The CDR3 covers 15 residues. Here the CDR3 reads CASSFHSDRGREQYF. The CDR3 coding sequence is TGTGCCAGCAGCTTCCATTCCGACAGGGGGAGGGAGCAGTACTTC.

In its sample, this clonotype was seen many times. The gene calls are TRBV6-1 and TRBJ1-5, with 7 bases lining up with TRBD1. J was trimmed by 3 bases and V by 6 bases; bases with no gene match: 8. Per the germline V gene, CDR1 is MNHNS and CDR2 is SASEGT. This CDR3 has 15 amino acids. The CDR3 bases are TGTGCCAGCAGGGAGTACAGGGGAGACAATCAGCCCCAGCATTTT. This encodes CASREYRGDNQPQHF.

The V and J genes are TRBV5-1 and TRBJ2-7, with TRBD2 matching 9 bases. Germline trimming cut 4 bases from V and 8 bases from J; bases unmatched to any gene: 13. The CDR3 has 15 amino acids. Germline CDR1 is SGHRS and CDR2 is YFSETQ. The DNA of the CDR3 is TGCGCCAGCAGCCCGGACCCTAGCGGGATCAGTAAGCAGTACTTC. Its translation: CASSPDPSGISKQYF.

V is TRBV2 and J is TRBJ2-1; TRBD2 agrees at 13 bases. V shed 7 bases, J shed 9 bases, and the junction held 3 bases outside the gene matches. Germline-derived CDR1 and CDR2 are SNHLY and FYNNEI. CDR3 size: 13 residues. CDR3 coding DNA: TGTGCCAGCATGGGACTAGCGGGACTTGAGCAGTTCTTC. Translation gives CASMGLAGLEQFF.